This passage covers 15 T cell receptor beta chains from one sample sequenced in a study of T cells in Graves' hyperthyroidism and ophthalmopathy. Researchers amplified the TCR beta CDR3 regions from RNA transcripts. RT-PCR in the first round (using the HTBI primer set) targeted the TCR CDR3. TCRdb redid the calling of the multiplex PCR reads with MiXCR, one entry per CDR3 protein. The sample records 700,000 to 950,000 distinct CDR3 sequences, about 35% being singletons. The source material was blood. Receptors were obtained from a woman in her thirties or forties with Graves' hyperthyroidism.

This clonotype has a count of ten or more. This chain joins TRBV19 and TRBJ1-2, with D perhaps matching TRBD1 (5 bases). Deletions cut 5 bases from V and 4 bases from J, with 17 bases between. Germline V gives CDR1 LNHDA, CDR2 SQIVND (reference sequence). The CDR3 runs to 15 residues. CDR3 DNA sequence: TGTGCCAGTAGTCCCTCGGGGGGAGACGTCTATGGCTACACCTTC. Its translation is CASSPSGGDVYGYTF.

In its sample, this clonotype was seen many times. This sequence joins TRBV14 and TRBJ1-2; D is unresolved. The V and J ends lost 4 bases and 2 bases respectively, with 8 bases between them. CDR1 and CDR2 (germline): SGHDN, FVKESK. The length of the CDR3 is 13 residues. This chain's CDR3 is CASSLRANYGYTF. Here the CDR3 DNA reads TGTGCCAGCAGCCTCCGGGCCAACTATGGCTACACCTTC.

This clonotype appeared a single time. One end of the junction is discordant with germline, which a read error may explain. This rearrangement joins TRBV7-2 to TRBJ2-2; weak D call: TRBD2 (5 bases). This CDR3 has 14 amino acids. Germline V gene sequence: CDR1 SGHTA, CDR2 FQGNSA. For the CDR3, the DNA is TGTGCCTGCAGCTTAGAGAGGGACACCGGGGAGCTGTTTTTT. Translating it yields CACSLERDTGELFF.

The chain recombines TRBV25-1 with TRBJ1-2, with 10 bases identical to TRBD1. In germline, CDR1 is MGHDK, CDR2 SYGVNS. The CDR3 is 15 residues long. Trimming removed 8 bases from V and 1 base from J; junction bases left unmatched: 7. The CDR3 nucleotides are TGTGCCAGCTTATTCAGGGACAGGGGTAACTATGGCTACACCTTC. Its protein is CASLFRDRGNYGYTF.

This chain joins TRBV10-3 and TRBJ2-5; D ambiguous. The J call could be wrong; TRBJ2-1 is a better fit for the DNA end. There are 12 residues in the CDR3. In germline, CDR1 is ENHRY, CDR2 SYGVKD. In DNA, the CDR3 is TGTGCCATCAGGCCCTTGGAAGGCGAGCAGTTCTTC. Translating gives CAIRPLEGEQFF.

The chain has TRBV10-3 and TRBJ2-7, with D unclear. The end of the DNA aligns better with TRBJ2-1, so the J call may be wrong. The CDR3 length is 12 residues. The germline V gene encodes CDR1 ENHRY and CDR2 SYGVKD. The CDR3 is CAISDLGTEQFF. CDR3 nucleotide sequence: TGTGCCATCAGTGATTTGGGAACCGAGCAGTTCTTC.

This clonotype was recorded at least ten times. This chain's CDR3 is CAISERVEGWLNTEAFF. The CDR3 region has the DNA TGTGCCATCAGTGAGAGAGTCGAGGGGTGGTTGAACACTGAAGCTTTCTTT. The rearrangement uses TRBV10-3 and TRBJ1-1; tentatively, D is TRBD1 (5 bases). Looked up from germline, CDR1 is ENHRY and CDR2 is SYGVKD. The CDR3 has 17 amino acids. V was shortened by 2 bases and J by 0 bases, with 16 bases between the two germline ends.

The DNA of the CDR3 is TGTGCCAGCAGTGTACCCGGGGCAGGGTATTCACCCCTCCACTTT. Residues: CASSVPGAGYSPLHF. The gene calls are TRBV2 and TRBJ1-6; D might be TRBD1 (5 bases). Germline CDR1 and CDR2: SNHLY and FYNNEI. V was pared by 4 bases and J by 8 bases, with 15 bases between. This CDR3 region has 15 residues.

The chain uses TRBV19 and TRBJ2-7, with 10 positions matching TRBD1. Germline V gene data show CDR1 as LNHDA and CDR2 as SQIVND (reference sequence). The CDR3 has 15 amino acids. The ends lost 5 bases at V and 3 bases at J; junction bases unmatched: 7. The CDR3 protein is CASSAGTGENYEQYF. The CDR3 coding sequence is TGTGCCAGTAGTGCGGGGACAGGGGAAAACTACGAGCAGTACTTC.

This rearrangement joins TRBV19 to TRBJ2-7; 8 bases match TRBD1. V shed 5 bases, J shed 2 bases, and the junction held 8 bases outside the gene matches. The CDR3 is made up of 15 amino acids. Germline V lookup: CDR1 LNHDA, CDR2 SQIVND (reference sequence). CDR3 in DNA: TGTGCCAGTAGTCCCAGGGACAGGTCCACCTACGAGCAGTACTTC. It translates to CASSPRDRSTYEQYF.

This clonotype has a handful of counts. The CDR3 DNA is TGTGCCATCAACCAATGGGGGGGGACTAACTTAGGCTACACCTTC. Its translation is CAINQWGGTNLGYTF. This rearrangement joins TRBV28 to TRBJ1-2, with D possibly TRBD1 on 5 matching bases. V was clipped by 10 bases and J by 8 bases, with 26 bases between them. CDR3 length: 15 amino acids. Germline V gene data show CDR1 as MDHEN and CDR2 as SYDVKM.

As for this clonotype: One base away lies a much larger clone, so this may be a sequencing read error. CDR3 amino acids: CASSQEDGRADYGYTF. The CDR3 nucleotides read TGTGCCAGCAGCCAAGAGGATGGCAGGGCGGACTATGGCTACACCTTC. V gene TRBV7-2 combines with J gene TRBJ1-2; weak D call: TRBD1 (5 bases). This CDR3 has 16 residues. In germline, CDR1 is SGHTA, CDR2 FQGNSA. Trimming took 5 bases from V and 3 from J, leaving 19 bases between them.

This chain connects TRBV5-1 to TRBJ1-3; 7 bases align to TRBD1. After removal of 4 bases from V and 4 bases from J, the junction contained 8 bases not matched to a gene. The CDR3 is made up of 15 amino acids. Germline V gene data show CDR1 as SGHRS and CDR2 as YFSETQ. CDR3 sequence: CASSEQGTGGNTIYF. CDR3 nucleotide sequence: TGCGCCAGCAGCGAACAGGGGACGGGAGGAAACACCATATATTTT.

This chain uses TRBV9 with TRBJ2-2; D may be TRBD1 (6 bases). Germline V gives CDR1 SGDLS, CDR2 YYNGEE. Deletions cut 3 bases from V and 0 bases from J, with 15 bases between. The CDR3 loop spans 17 amino acids. Here the CDR3 DNA reads TGTGCCAGCAGCGCTATAACAGGGAGCACGAACACCGGGGAGCTGTTTTTT. Protein product: CASSAITGSTNTGELFF.

This clonotype showed up many times. V usage is TRBV10-3 and J usage is TRBJ1-5, with D maybe TRBD1 (5 bases). This CDR3 comprises 16 residues. Per the germline V gene, CDR1 is ENHRY and CDR2 is SYGVKD. V was pared by 3 bases and J by 5 bases, with 17 bases between. CDR3 residues: CAISDRSTGGHQPQHF. In nucleotides, the CDR3 is TGTGCCATCAGTGACCGCAGTACAGGCGGGCATCAGCCCCAGCATTTT.